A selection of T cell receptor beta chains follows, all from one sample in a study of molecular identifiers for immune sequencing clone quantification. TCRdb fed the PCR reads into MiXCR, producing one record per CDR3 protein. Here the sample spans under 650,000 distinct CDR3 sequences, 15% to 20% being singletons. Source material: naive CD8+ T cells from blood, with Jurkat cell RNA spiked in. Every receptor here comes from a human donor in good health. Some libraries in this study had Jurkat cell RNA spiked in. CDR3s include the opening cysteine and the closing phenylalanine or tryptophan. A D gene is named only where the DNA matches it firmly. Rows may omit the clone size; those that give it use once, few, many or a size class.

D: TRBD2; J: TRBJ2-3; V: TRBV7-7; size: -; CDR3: CASGQPGTSGVRDTQYF; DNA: TGTGCCAGCGGCCAACCAGGGACTAGCGGGGTCAGGGATACGCAGTATTTT
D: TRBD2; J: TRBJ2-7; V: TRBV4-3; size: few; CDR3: CASSQESAAGLASYEQYF; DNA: TGCGCCAGCAGCCAAGAATCGGCCGCAGGACTAGCGTCTTACGAGCAGTACTTC
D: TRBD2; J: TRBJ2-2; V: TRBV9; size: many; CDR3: CASSESRLAANTGELFF; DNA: TGTGCCAGCAGCGAGTCCCGGCTAGCGGCAAACACCGGGGAGCTGTTTTTT
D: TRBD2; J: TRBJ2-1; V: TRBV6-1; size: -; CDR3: CASSEMSLLAGSLYEQFF; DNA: TGTGCCAGCAGTGAAATGTCCCTACTAGCGGGATCTCTCTATGAGCAGTTCTTC
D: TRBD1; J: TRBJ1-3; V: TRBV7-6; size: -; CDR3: CASSPDRGSGNTIYF; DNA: TGTGCCAGCAGCCCCGACAGGGGCTCTGGAAACACCATATATTTT
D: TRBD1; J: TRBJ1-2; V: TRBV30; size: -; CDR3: CAWSLPRTGTASSGGYTF; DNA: TGTGCCTGGAGTCTTCCCAGGACGGGGACAGCCTCTTCTGGGGGCTACACCTTC
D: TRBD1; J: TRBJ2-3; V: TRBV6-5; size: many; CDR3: CASSHHSRGTDTQYF; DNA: TGTGCCAGCAGTCACCATTCCAGGGGGACGGATACGCAGTATTTT
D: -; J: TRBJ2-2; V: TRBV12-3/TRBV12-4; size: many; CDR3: CASSFQENTGELFF; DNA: TGTGCCAGCAGTTTCCAGGAAAACACCGGGGAGCTGTTTTTT
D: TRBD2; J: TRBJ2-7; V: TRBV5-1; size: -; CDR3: CAGSFAGEDYEQYF; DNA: TGCGCCGGCAGCTTCGCGGGGGAGGACTACGAGCAGTACTTC
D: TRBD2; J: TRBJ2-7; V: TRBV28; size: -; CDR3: CASSSSFRTSVYEQYF; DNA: TGTGCCAGCAGTTCTTCCTTTCGGACTAGCGTCTACGAGCAGTACTTC
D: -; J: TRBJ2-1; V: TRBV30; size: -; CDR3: CAWSVWAGSEQFF; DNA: TGTGCCTGGAGTGTCTGGGCAGGGAGTGAGCAGTTCTTC
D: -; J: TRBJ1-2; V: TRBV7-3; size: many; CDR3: CASSSTGAYGYTF; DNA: TGTGCCAGCAGCTCGACAGGCGCCTATGGCTACACCTTC
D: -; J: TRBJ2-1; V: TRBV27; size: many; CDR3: CASSLSPAPTYNEQFF; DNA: TGTGCCAGCAGTTTATCCCCTGCACCGACCTACAATGAGCAGTTCTTC
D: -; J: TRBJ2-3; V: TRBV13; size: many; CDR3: CASSDDLGTQYF; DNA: TGTGCCAGCAGCGACGATCTTGGTACGCAGTATTTT
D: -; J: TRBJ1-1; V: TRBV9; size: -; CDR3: CASSVAWIGEAFF; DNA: TGTGCCAGCAGCGTAGCCTGGATCGGGGAAGCTTTCTTT
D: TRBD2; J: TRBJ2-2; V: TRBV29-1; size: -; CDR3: CSASSGWPHANTGELFF; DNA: TGCAGCGCTTCTAGCGGGTGGCCCCACGCGAACACCGGGGAGCTGTTTTTT
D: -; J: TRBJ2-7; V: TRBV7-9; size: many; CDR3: CASSSAWGEYYEQYF; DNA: TGTGCCAGCAGTTCCGCGTGGGGGGAGTACTACGAGCAGTACTTC
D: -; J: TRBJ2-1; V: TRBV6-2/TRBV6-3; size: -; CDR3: CASSRTRQDLYNEQFF; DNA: TGTGCCAGCAGTCGAACCCGACAGGATCTGTACAATGAGCAGTTCTTC
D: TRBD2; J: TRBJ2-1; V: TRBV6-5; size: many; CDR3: CASTLGLAGMNEQFF; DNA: TGTGCCAGCACCCTAGGACTAGCGGGAATGAATGAGCAGTTCTTC
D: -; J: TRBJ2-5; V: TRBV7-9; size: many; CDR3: CASSLVGIQETQYF; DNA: TGTGCCAGCAGCTTAGTAGGTATTCAAGAGACCCAGTACTTC
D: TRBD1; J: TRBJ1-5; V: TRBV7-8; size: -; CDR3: CASSGGQGRNQPQHF; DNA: TGTGCCAGCAGCGGGGGACAGGGGCGCAATCAGCCCCAGCATTTT
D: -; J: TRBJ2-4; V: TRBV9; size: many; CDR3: CASSVAGAGVNIQYF; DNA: TGTGCCAGCAGCGTAGCTGGAGCGGGCGTAAACATTCAGTACTTC
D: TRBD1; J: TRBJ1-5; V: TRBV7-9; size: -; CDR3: CASSATGDNQPQHF; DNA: TGTGCCAGCAGCGCAACAGGGGACAATCAGCCCCAGCATTTT
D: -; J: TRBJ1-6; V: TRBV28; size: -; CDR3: CASRPGHPNPPLHF; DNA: TGTGCCAGCAGACCGGGACACCCTAATCCACCCCTCCACTTT
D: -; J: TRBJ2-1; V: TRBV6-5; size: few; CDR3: CASSGEPYNEQFF; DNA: TGTGCCAGCAGTGGGGAGCCCTACAATGAGCAGTTCTTC
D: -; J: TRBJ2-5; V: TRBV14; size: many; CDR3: CASSQFTGTLLETQYF; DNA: TGTGCCAGCAGCCAATTCACCGGGACATTGTTGGAGACCCAGTACTTC
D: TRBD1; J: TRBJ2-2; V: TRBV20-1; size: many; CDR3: CSASTGTGVYTGELFF; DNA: TGCAGTGCTTCAACGGGGACAGGGGTATACACCGGGGAGCTGTTTTTT
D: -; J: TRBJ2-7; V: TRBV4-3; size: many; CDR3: CASSQDMSTKAYEQYF; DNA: TGCGCCAGCAGCCAAGATATGAGCACTAAAGCCTACGAGCAGTACTTC
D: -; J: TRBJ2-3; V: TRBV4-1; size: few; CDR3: CASSPRSSQRDTQYF; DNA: TGCGCCAGCAGCCCCCGCAGCTCCCAAAGAGATACGCAGTATTTT
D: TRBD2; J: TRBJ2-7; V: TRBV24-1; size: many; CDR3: CATSDASVAGGPTYEQYF; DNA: TGTGCCACCAGTGATGCCTCGGTAGCGGGAGGCCCTACCTACGAGCAGTACTTC
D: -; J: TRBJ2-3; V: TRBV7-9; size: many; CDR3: CASSLRSDTQYF; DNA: TGTGCCAGCAGCCTTCGGTCAGATACGCAGTATTTT
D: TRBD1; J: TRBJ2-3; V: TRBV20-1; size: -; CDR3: CSARDVNRGWAGTDTQYF; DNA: TGCAGTGCTAGAGATGTAAACAGGGGCTGGGCTGGCACAGATACGCAGTATTTT
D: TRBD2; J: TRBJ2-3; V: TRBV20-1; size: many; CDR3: CSASLYVAGGPTDTQYF; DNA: TGCAGTGCTAGTTTATATGTAGCGGGGGGGCCTACAGATACGCAGTATTTT
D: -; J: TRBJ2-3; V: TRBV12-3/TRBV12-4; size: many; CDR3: CASSIRPVGDTQYF; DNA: TGTGCCAGCAGTATCCGACCTGTAGGAGATACGCAGTATTTT
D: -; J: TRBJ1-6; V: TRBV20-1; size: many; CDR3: CSARGPEGRTDSPLHF; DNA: TGCAGTGCTAGAGGGCCCGAGGGGAGGACTGATTCACCCCTCCACTTT
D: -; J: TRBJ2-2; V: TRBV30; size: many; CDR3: CAWSDSYTGELFF; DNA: TGTGCCTGGAGTGACAGCTACACCGGGGAGCTGTTTTTT
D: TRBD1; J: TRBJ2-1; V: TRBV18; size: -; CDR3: CASSPTDRGHNEQFF; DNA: TGTGCCAGCTCACCAACCGACAGGGGCCACAATGAGCAGTTCTTC
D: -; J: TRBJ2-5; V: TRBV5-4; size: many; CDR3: CASSFRSFLGETQYF; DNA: TGTGCCAGCAGCTTCCGTTCATTTCTGGGTGAGACCCAGTACTTC
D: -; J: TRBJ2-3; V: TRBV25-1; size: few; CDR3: CASSEYFGGKNTQYF; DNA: TGTGCCAGCAGTGAATATTTCGGGGGTAAGAATACGCAGTATTTT
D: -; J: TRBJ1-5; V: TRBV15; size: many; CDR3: CATSRVPGSNQPQHF; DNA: TGTGCCACCAGCAGGGTTCCAGGGAGCAATCAGCCCCAGCATTTT
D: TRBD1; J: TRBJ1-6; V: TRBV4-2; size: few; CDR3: CAGSQGQGYNSPLHF; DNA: TGTGCCGGCAGCCAGGGACAGGGGTATAATTCACCCCTCCACTTT
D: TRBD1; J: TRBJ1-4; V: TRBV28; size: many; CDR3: CASTYRGGNEKLFF; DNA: TGTGCCAGCACCTACAGGGGTGGTAATGAAAAACTGTTTTTT
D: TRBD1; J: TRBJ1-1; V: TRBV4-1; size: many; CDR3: CASSQGLLQGRGNTEAFF; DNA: TGCGCCAGCAGCCAAGGGCTGCTACAGGGGCGGGGGAACACTGAAGCTTTCTTT
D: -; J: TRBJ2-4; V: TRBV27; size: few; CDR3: CASSLRGGHPPPTNIQYF; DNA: TGTGCCAGCAGTTTAAGGGGAGGACACCCGCCCCCAACAAACATTCAGTACTTC
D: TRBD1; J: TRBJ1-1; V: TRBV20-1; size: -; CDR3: CSARPTGQGVGPEAFF; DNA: TGCAGTGCTAGGCCAACCGGACAGGGAGTGGGTCCTGAAGCTTTCTTT
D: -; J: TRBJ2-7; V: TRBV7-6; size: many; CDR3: CASSLIGDEQYF; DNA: TGTGCCAGCAGCTTAATCGGCGACGAGCAGTACTTC
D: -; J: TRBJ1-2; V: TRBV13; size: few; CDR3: CASSLGEGAATANYGYTF; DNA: TGTGCCAGCAGCTTAGGCGAAGGGGCGGCTACGGCTAACTATGGCTACACCTTC
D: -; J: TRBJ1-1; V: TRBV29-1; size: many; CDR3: CSIGQNTEAFF; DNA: TGCAGCATTGGGCAGAACACTGAAGCTTTCTTT
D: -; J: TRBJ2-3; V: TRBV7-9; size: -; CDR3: CASSGMGSYSTDTQYF; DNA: TGTGCCAGCAGCGGGATGGGCAGTTATAGCACAGATACGCAGTATTTC
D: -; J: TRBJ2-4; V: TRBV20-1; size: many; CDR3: CSARVPSKNIQYF; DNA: TGCAGTGCTAGAGTCCCCTCTAAAAACATTCAGTACTTC
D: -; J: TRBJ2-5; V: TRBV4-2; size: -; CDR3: CASSQDPGGVETQYF; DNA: TGTGCCAGCAGCCAAGATCCAGGAGGGGTAGAGACCCAGTACTTC
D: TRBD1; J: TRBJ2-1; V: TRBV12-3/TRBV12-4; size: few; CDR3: CASQGVRYNEQFF; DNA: TGTGCCAGCCAGGGGGTTCGCTACAATGAGCAGTTCTTC
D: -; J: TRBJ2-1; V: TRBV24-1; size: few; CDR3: CATSEGPPYNEQFF; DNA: TGTGCCACCTCAGAGGGGCCACCCTACAATGAGCAGTTCTTC